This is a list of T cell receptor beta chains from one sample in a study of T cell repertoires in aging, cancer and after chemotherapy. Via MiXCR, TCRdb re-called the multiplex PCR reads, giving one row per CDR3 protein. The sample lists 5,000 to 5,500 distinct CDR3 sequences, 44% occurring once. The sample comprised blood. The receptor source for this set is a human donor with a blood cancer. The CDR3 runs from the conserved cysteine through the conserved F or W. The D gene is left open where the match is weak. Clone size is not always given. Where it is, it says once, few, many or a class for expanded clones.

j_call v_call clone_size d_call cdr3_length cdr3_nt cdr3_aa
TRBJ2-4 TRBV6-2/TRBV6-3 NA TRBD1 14 TGTGCCAGCAGGTCCGGGACAGGGGTAAACATTCAGTACTTC CASRSGTGVNIQYF
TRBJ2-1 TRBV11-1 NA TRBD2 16 TGTGCCAGCAGCCCTAGGAGACTAGCGGCAAACAATGAGCAGTTCTTC CASSPRRLAANNEQFF
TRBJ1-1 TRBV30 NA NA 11 TGTGCCTGGAGGCAGAACACTGAAGCTTTCTTT CAWRQNTEAFF
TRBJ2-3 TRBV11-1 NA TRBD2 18 TGTGCCAGCAGCTTGTCTCTCGGGGCTAGCGGGAGGACAGATACGCAGTATTTT CASSLSLGASGRTDTQYF
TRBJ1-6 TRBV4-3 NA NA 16 TGCGCCAGCAGCCAAGCCTCGACATTTTATAATTCACCCCTCCACTTT CASSQASTFYNSPLHF
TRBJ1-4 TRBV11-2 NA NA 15 TGTGCCAGCAGGTCGGGACACCTGAGGGGGGAAAAACTGTTTTTT CASRSGHLRGEKLFF
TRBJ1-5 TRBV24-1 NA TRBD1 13 TGTGCCACCAGCGGACAGGGCTGGCAGCCCCAGCATTTT CATSGQGWQPQHF
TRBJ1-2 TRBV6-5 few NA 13 TGTGCCAGCAGTTACCGGCACAACGATGGCTACACCTTC CASSYRHNDGYTF
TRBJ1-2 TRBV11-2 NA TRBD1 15 TGTGCCAGCAGCCCAGGACAGGGCATTAACTATGGCTACACCTTC CASSPGQGINYGYTF
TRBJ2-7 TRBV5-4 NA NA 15 TGTGCCAGCAGCTTGGGCCCAGGGGAAAACTACGAGCAGTACTTC CASSLGPGENYEQYF
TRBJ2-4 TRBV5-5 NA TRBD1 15 TGTGCCAGCAGCTGGGACAGGGACCTAGAAAACATTCAGTACTTC CASSWDRDLENIQYF
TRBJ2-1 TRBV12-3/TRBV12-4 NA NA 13 TGTGCCAGCATTACTAGCTGGGCCAATGAGCAGTTCTTC CASITSWANEQFF
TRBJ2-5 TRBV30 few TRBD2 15 TGTGCCTGGAGTAGGTGGGCGGGGGGGGGAGAGACCCAGTACTTC CAWSRWAGGGETQYF
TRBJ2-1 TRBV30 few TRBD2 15 TGTGCCTGGAGTGAGGGGACTAGCGGACACAATGAGCAGTTCTTC CAWSEGTSGHNEQFF
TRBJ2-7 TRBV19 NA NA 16 TGTGCCAGTAGTTCACCGGGGAGCTCCGGTGGTCACGAGCAGTACTTC CASSSPGSSGGHEQYF
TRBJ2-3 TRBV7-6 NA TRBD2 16 TGTGCCAGCAGCCTACAACTAGCGCGGGGGGGGGATACGCAGTATTTT CASSLQLARGGDTQYF
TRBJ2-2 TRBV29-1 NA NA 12 TGCAGCGTCGAGATTTACACCGGGGAGCTGTTTTTT CSVEIYTGELFF
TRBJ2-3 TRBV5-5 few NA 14 TGTGCCAGCAGCCGTCGGACCTCTTTAGATACGCAGTATTTT CASSRRTSLDTQYF